This TCR beta chain was sequenced in a study of control samples from healthy donors and cancer patients. The CDR3 is 17 residues long. Per the germline V gene, CDR1 is SNHLY and CDR2 is FYNNEI. Trimming took 3 bases from V and 0 from J, leaving 15 bases between them. Sequencing was performed with immunoSEQ multiplex PCR; in TCRdb, only in-frame clones are kept and a portion is missing. The sample carries fewer than 30,000 clones, around 87% recorded once. The origin of this receptor is a woman in her forties with lung cancer. The sample was PBMCs. This sequence joins TRBV2 and TRBJ1-3; possible D gene TRBD1, 5 bases. CDR3 sequence reads: CASSDPGGDHSGNTIYF. CDR3 DNA sequence: TGTGCCAGCAGTGACCCGGGGGGGGACCACTCTGGAAACACCATATATTTT.